This entry describes one T cell receptor beta chain. Unique molecular identifiers featured in how the TCRbeta library was prepared. TCRdb reprocessed the PCR reads with MiXCR, giving one entry per CDR3 protein. The data show approximately 590,000 distinct CDR3 sequences, with roughly a tenth seen just once and 4% held by the top ten. The data were taken from a study of T-cell reconstitution after alpha-beta-depleted transplantation in children. V lost 3 bases and J lost 1; bases outside the gene matches: 4. Germline CDR1 and CDR2: MDHEN and SYDVKM. This CDR3 has 15 residues. Source: PBMCs from the stem cell graft donor, taken from the stem cell graft. The sequence was obtained from a human donor who donated a stem cell graft to a child with acute myeloid leukemia. The chain links TRBV28 to TRBJ1-2, with TRBD1 matching over 8 bases. CDR3 coding DNA: TGTGCCAGCAGTTTCAGGGGGCTCCTTAACTATGGCTACACCTTC. This encodes CASSFRGLLNYGYTF.